Sequencing of this T cell receptor (delta chain) was carried out in a study of gamma-delta T cells after stem cell transplantation. Trimming at V came to 1 base and at J to 2 bases, leaving 17 bases not matched to a gene. The CDR3 is 20 residues long. Germline CDR1 GEAIGNYY, CDR2 EKD. TCRdb reprocessed the RT-PCR reads using CATT. The table has fewer than 1,500 delta-chain clones, 4.5% to 6% seen once. This clone was seen a few times. It differs at one base from a far larger clone, so likely a read error. The sequenced sample consisted of gamma-delta T cells. V usage is TRDV2 and J usage is TRDJ1; TRDD3 matches 11 bases. The TCR comes from a human donor. It is not recorded whose cells these are; they may come from a transplant donor. The CDR3 region is CACDTINSGGYRLGTDKLIF. The CDR3 coding sequence is TGTGCCTGTGACACTATTAATTCTGGGGGATACCGGTTGGGGACCGATAAACTCATCTTT.